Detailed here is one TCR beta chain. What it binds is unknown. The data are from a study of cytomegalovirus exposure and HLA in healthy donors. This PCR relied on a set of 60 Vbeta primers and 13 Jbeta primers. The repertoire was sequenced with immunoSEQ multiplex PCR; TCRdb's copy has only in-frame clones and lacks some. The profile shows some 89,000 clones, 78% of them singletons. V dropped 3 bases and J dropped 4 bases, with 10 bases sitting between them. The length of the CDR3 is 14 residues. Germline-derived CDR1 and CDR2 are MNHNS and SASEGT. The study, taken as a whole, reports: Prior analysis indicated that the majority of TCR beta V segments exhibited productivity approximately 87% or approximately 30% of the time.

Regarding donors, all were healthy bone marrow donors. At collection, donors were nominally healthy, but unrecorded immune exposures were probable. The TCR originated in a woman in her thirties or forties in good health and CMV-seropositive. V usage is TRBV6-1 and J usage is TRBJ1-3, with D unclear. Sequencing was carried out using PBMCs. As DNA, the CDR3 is TGTGCCAGCAGTGAGCGATCGGGGGGAAACACCATATATTTT. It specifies CASSERSGGNTIYF.